The present entry profiles one T cell receptor (beta chain) with its context. What it binds is not known. The sample is drawn from a study of a mutant IDH1 vaccine in newly diagnosed glioma. Across the study: Eight vaccinations went to patients in weeks 1, 3, 5, 7, 11, 15, 19, 23. Vaccines were first given 4-6 weeks after radiotherapy alone, or with temozolomide cycles. General study points: Of all patients, under 95% showed vaccine-induced immune responses.

With 4 bases clipped from V and 15 bases from J, the junction kept 3 bases outside the gene matches. This CDR3 has 11 residues. Germline values: CDR1 MNHNS, CDR2 SASEGT. The sample's time point: week 11, during vaccination. The study gave 300 ug of mutant IDH1 20-mer peptide per vaccine dose, with topical imiquimod. The table came from immunoSEQ multiplex PCR; TCRdb's copy has only in-frame clones and leaves some out. The data contain tens of thousands of clones, roughly 80% of them singletons. Sequencing used PBMCs, obtained from a glioma patient whose treatment included an IDH1 peptide vaccine. The rearrangement joins TRBV6-1 to TRBJ1-5; 10 nucleotides align to TRBD1. The clonotype comes from a young woman with glioma. In DNA form, the CDR3 reads TGTGCCAGCAGTGCGACAGGGGGCAGGCATTTT. Translated: CASSATGGRHF.